Listed below are T cell receptor beta chains from one sample, sequenced in a study of blood T cell repertoires in COVID-19. Only in-frame clones appear in the TCRdb table, and some are missing; sequencing was by immunoSEQ multiplex PCR. The table has roughly 400,000 clones, around nine tenths seen once. Material for sequencing was PBMCs or T cells enriched from blood (not recorded which). The receptors come from a woman aged 18-30 years who had been exposed to COVID-19. The CDR3 runs from the conserved cysteine through the conserved F or W. The D gene is left open where the match is weak. Clone size is stated in some rows and not others, as once, few, many or a class when expanded.

>.|TRBV12-2|18|TRBJ2-7|.
TGTGCAAGTCGCTTAGCGCTCCGCAAGACTAGCGGCGACTACGAGCAGTACTTC
CASRLALRKTSGDYEQYF
>few|TRBV6-4|17|TRBJ2-1|.
TGTGCCAGCAGTGACTCGATAATTCAGGGCTTTTACAATGAGCAGTTCTTC
CASSDSIIQGFYNEQFF
>.|TRBV28|14|TRBJ1-1|.
TGTGCCAGCAGTTTATCGGGGACAAACACTGAAGCTTTCTTT
CASSLSGTNTEAFF
>once|TRBV18|18|TRBJ1-3|TRBD1
TGTGCCAGCTCACCCACCGGGACAGGGACACTCTCTGGAAACACCATATATTTT
CASSPTGTGTLSGNTIYF
>.|TRBV7-2|13|TRBJ1-6|.
TGTGCCAGCAGCTTGCGCCGACAGGATTCTCTTTACTTT
CASSLRRQDSLYF
>.|TRBV9|17|TRBJ2-2|TRBD2
TGTGCCAGCAGCCCCGGCGGGGGGCCCGATTATACCGGGGAGCTGTTTTTT
CASSPGGGPDYTGELFF
>once|TRBV10-3|14|TRBJ2-1|.
TGTGCCATCAGTGAGCTGCAGGGTCCGAGTGAGCAGTTCTTC
CAISELQGPSEQFF
>few|TRBV3-1/TRBV3-2|14|TRBJ1-4|.
TGTGCCAGCTCGACGACGAGCAGGAATGAAAAACTGTTTTTT
CASSTTSRNEKLFF
>.|TRBV7-8|16|TRBJ2-2|.
TGTGCCAGCAGTAATGGACTCCCTTGGAACACCGGGGAGCTGTTTTTT
CASSNGLPWNTGELFF
>few|TRBV5-1|13|TRBJ2-7|.
TGCGCCAGCAGCTCGCGGACAGACTACGAGCAGTACTTC
CASSSRTDYEQYF
>.|TRBV19|14|TRBJ1-2|.
TGTGCCAGTACCCCTCGTGGGCGCGCTTTTGGCTACACCTTC
CASTPRGRAFGYTF
>.|TRBV5-4|15|TRBJ1-4|TRBD1
TGTGCCAGCAGCTTTCAGACAGGGGGCATTGAAAAACTGTTTTTT
CASSFQTGGIEKLFF
>.|TRBV5-1|16|TRBJ2-3|TRBD2
TGCGCCAGCAGCTTGGCTAGCGGGGGGGGCACAGATACGCAGTATTTT
CASSLASGGGTDTQYF
>.|TRBV19|14|TRBJ1-6|TRBD1
TGTGCCAGTAAGGGGGGACAGGGAACTTCACCCCTCCACTTT
CASKGGQGTSPLHF
>once|TRBV20-1|11|TRBJ2-5|.
TGCAGTGCACTTCGGGGAGAGACCCAGTACTTC
CSALRGETQYF
>.|TRBV9|14|TRBJ1-1|.
TGTGCCAGCAGCGTTGGGGGCATGAACACTGAAGCTTTCTTT
CASSVGGMNTEAFF
>once|TRBV10-3|11|TRBJ1-1|.
TGTGCCACACAACAGGACACTGAAGCTTTCTTT
CATQQDTEAFF
>.|TRBV3-1/TRBV3-2|13|TRBJ2-7|.
TGTGCCAGCAGCCATATAAGGAGCTACGAGCAGTACTTC
CASSHIRSYEQYF
>.|TRBV29-1|14|TRBJ2-3|TRBD2
TGCAGCGTTCCAATAGGTGGGGGACTAGCGAAGCAGTATTTT
CSVPIGGGLAKQYF
>.|TRBV5-4|16|TRBJ1-2|.
TGTGCCAGCAGCCAGCCCATGGTAGAGGCTAACTATGGCTACACCTTC
CASSQPMVEANYGYTF
>.|TRBV6-5|12|TRBJ1-1|.
TGTGCCAGCAGGGTCAGGGGCGCAGAAGCTTTCTTT
CASRVRGAEAFF
>.|TRBV7-2|14|TRBJ2-5|TRBD1
TGTGCCAGCAGCTTGGGGACAGGGTGGGAGACCCAGTACTTC
CASSLGTGWETQYF
>.|TRBV5-4|15|TRBJ2-7|.
TGTGCCAGCAGCTTAGGTGGTGGGGGGGCCGGCGAGCAGTACTTC
CASSLGGGGAGEQYF
>.|TRBV18|14|TRBJ2-7|TRBD2
TGTGCCAGCTCGAAGACTAGCGGAGAGTACGAGCAGTACTTC
CASSKTSGEYEQYF
>.|TRBV3-1/TRBV3-2|13|TRBJ2-3|.
TGTGCCAGCAGCCCCGAGAACACAGATACGCAGTATTTT
CASSPENTDTQYF
>.|TRBV28|17|TRBJ2-1|TRBD2
TGTGCCAGTGACGACGCGCGGAGCGGGGTTAACTACAATGAGCAGTTCTTC
CASDDARSGVNYNEQFF
>.|TRBV28|16|TRBJ2-1|.
TGTGCCAGCAGTACCGGCGGAAGTAGCTCCTACAATGAGCAGTTCTTC
CASSTGGSSSYNEQFF
>.|TRBV5-5|15|TRBJ2-7|.
TGTGCCAGCAGCCTGGTCCCCGAGACAGGATTCGAGCAGTACTTC
CASSLVPETGFEQYF
>.|TRBV3-1/TRBV3-2|16|TRBJ2-2|TRBD2
TGTGCCAGCAGCCCGGGACTAGCGGGAGCATTCGGGGAGCTGTTTTTT
CASSPGLAGAFGELFF
>.|TRBV27|13|TRBJ1-2|.
TGTGCCAGCAGTTTATCTAGTGGAGATGGCTACACCTTC
CASSLSSGDGYTF
>.|TRBV28|17|TRBJ2-5|TRBD2
TGTGCCAGCAGTTTATGGCACGGGACTATCCGGTTTGAGACCCAGTACTTC
CASSLWHGTIRFETQYF
>.|TRBV19|16|TRBJ2-1|TRBD1
TGTGCCAGTAGTCCGGGACAGGGGAGCTCCTACAATGAGCAGTTCTTC
CASSPGQGSSYNEQFF
>.|TRBV6-5|14|TRBJ2-5|TRBD1
TGTGCCACCTTTTCAAGACAGGGGCGGAAGACCCAGTACTTC
CATFSRQGRKTQYF